This TCR beta chain was retrieved from a study of CD8 T cells in ankylosing spondylitis. Findings of the study overall: Typical of ankylosing spondylitis blood, it appeared, was a TCR beta motif of about eight highly homologous variants.

This clonotype was observed a few times. Its antigen is undetermined. This CDR3 region has 15 residues. V lost 6 bases, J lost 4 bases, and 6 bases stayed unmatched. Germline V gives CDR1 SQVTM, CDR2 ANQGSEA. TCRdb called the 5' RACE reads again in MiXCR, with one record for every CDR3 protein. This table holds around 540,000 distinct CDR3 sequences, roughly 13% found once. The chain carries TRBV29-1 and TRBJ2-1, with TRBD2 identical over 13 bases. The receptor was derived from a male donor with ankylosing spondylitis. Sequenced input: blood, either unsorted or a sorted T cell fraction (not recorded which). CDR3 nucleotide sequence: TGCAGCGTGAGGACTAGCGGGAGTAGGTACAATGAGCAGTTCTTC. Translating it yields CSVRTSGSRYNEQFF.